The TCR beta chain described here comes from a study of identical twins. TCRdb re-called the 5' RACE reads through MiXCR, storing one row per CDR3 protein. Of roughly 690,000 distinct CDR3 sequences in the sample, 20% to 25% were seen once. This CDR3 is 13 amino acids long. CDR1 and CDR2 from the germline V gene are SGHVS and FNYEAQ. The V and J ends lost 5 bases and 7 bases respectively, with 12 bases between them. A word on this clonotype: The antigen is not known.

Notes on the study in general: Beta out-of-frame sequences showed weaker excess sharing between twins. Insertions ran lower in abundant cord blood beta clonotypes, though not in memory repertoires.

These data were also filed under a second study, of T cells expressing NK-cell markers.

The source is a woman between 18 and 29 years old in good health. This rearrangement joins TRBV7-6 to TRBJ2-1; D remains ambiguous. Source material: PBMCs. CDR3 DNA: TGTGCCAGCAGCCACCCTGGGTCAAATGAGCAGTTCTTC. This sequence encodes CASSHPGSNEQFF.